A selection of T cell receptor beta chains follows, all from one sample in a study of T-cell memory formation after mild COVID-19. TCRdb fed the 5' RACE reads into MiXCR, producing one record per CDR3 protein. The sample lists about 210,000 distinct CDR3 sequences; over 9.5% were seen once. Sequencing used PBMCs or a T cell subset sorted from them (not recorded which). The receptors originated from a man aged 18-30 years who had mild COVID-19 (a few samples of this study predate the infection). Cell type and time point are not known. CDR3s include the opening cysteine and the closing phenylalanine or tryptophan.

V: TRBV24-1; CDR3: CATSGPTGGENYGYTF
V: TRBV11-2; CDR3: CASSLTEGNQPQHF
V: TRBV6-5; CDR3: CASSYDGPRGAFF
V: TRBV6-5; CDR3: CASSLDRDGYTF
V: TRBV23-1; CDR3: CASRLTGTEETQYF
V: TRBV27; CDR3: CASKGRGETQYF
V: TRBV7-2; CDR3: CASSPFQSSGNTIYF
V: TRBV27; CDR3: CASSDRPRHNEQFF
V: TRBV5-5; CDR3: CASSTTGGGGYTF
V: TRBV11-2; CDR3: CASSSPPWTGDGYTF
V: TRBV3-1; CDR3: CASSQDPRGLGNEQFF
V: TRBV20-1; CDR3: CSAPLRDRGNNEQFF
V: TRBV6-1; CDR3: CASSADSALGYGYTF
V: TRBV5-1; CDR3: CASSGPGAGNTIYF
V: TRBV29-1; CDR3: CSADPQETQYF
V: TRBV9; CDR3: CASSVTSTGELFF
V: TRBV7-3; CDR3: CASSLNSPSNTGELFF
V: TRBV7-3; CDR3: CASSSGRPGELFF
V: TRBV25-1; CDR3: CASSEGNRGVYEQYF
V: TRBV29-1; CDR3: CSVEGQLNTEAFF
V: TRBV7-2; CDR3: CASSQGYSNQPQHF
V: TRBV11-3; CDR3: CASSPGPSNAEAFF
V: TRBV7-2; CDR3: CASSRYPGQGYGYTF
V: TRBV5-1; CDR3: CASVPGQPAGNYGYTF
V: TRBV18; CDR3: CASSPRGGAETDTQYF
V: TRBV7-3; CDR3: CASMGGGASADTQYF
V: TRBV12-3/TRBV12-4; CDR3: CASSLAGGDQYF
V: TRBV6-2/TRBV6-3; CDR3: CASSNHRQGRGTGELFF
V: TRBV5-1; CDR3: CASSPGQRDEKLFF
V: TRBV29-1; CDR3: CSVGLAGGPGTGELFF
V: TRBV15; CDR3: CATSRGLAGSTDTQYF
V: TRBV5-1; CDR3: CASSLISADTQYF
V: TRBV20-1; CDR3: CSASTGGARETQYF
V: TRBV7-3; CDR3: CASSLTTYGDTQYF
V: TRBV3-1; CDR3: CASRLLETQYF
V: TRBV7-8; CDR3: CASSLQGILSTDTQYF
V: TRBV6-5; CDR3: CASGQGGFFYGYTF
V: TRBV7-2; CDR3: CASSSWGPSNNEQFF
V: TRBV7-2; CDR3: CASSLARAASTDTQYF
V: TRBV6-5; CDR3: CASSPGRWNTEAFF
V: TRBV30; CDR3: CAWSQGPGEQYF
V: TRBV12-3/TRBV12-4; CDR3: CASSLSGTETQYF
V: TRBV20-1; CDR3: CSAAGGGETQYF
V: TRBV29-1; CDR3: CSVEVGGGQPQHF
V: TRBV28; CDR3: CASSPGQGKSPLHF
V: TRBV24-1; CDR3: CATSGSPGQGENIQYF
V: TRBV18; CDR3: CASSPYRVGDTQYF
V: TRBV7-9; CDR3: CASSPGQGIYEQYF
V: TRBV29-1; CDR3: CSVETFMNTEAFF
V: TRBV18; CDR3: CASSHTDGNEKLFF
V: TRBV5-1; CDR3: CASSLAYGEDEQYF
V: TRBV5-1; CDR3: CASSTDRGETQYF
V: TRBV11-2; CDR3: CASSTDREETQYF
V: TRBV7-9; CDR3: CASSLIKDYEQYF
V: TRBV4-3; CDR3: CASSQDVERGSPLHF